This entry features one TCR beta chain sequence. Its antigen is as yet unknown. Assay used: immunoSEQ multiplex PCR; TCRdb lists only in-frame clones, some missing. Here the sample spans tens of thousands of clones, approximately 88% being singletons. This record belongs to a study of naive CD8 T cells in extremely preterm neonates. Study-level points and caveats: Compared with older groups, preterm CDR3s were shorter, with fewer N additions and less trimming. Preterm neonate repertoires were significantly less rich by iChao1 than others. The authors flagged variable productive template counts in preterm samples.

Extremely preterm deliveries at about 22-27 weeks of gestation provided the preterm samples. The source of this sequence is a boy who was born preterm. The specimen was naive CD8+ T cells from cord blood.

CDR3 amino acids: CASSLTGATTEAFF. The CDR3 DNA is TGTGCCAGCAGTTTGACGGGGGCGACCACTGAAGCTTTCTTT. This rearrangement joins TRBV27 to TRBJ1-1; a weak D match, TRBD1 (6 bases). V lost 3 bases to trimming and J lost 4 bases, with 12 bases between them. The V gene's germline CDR1 is MNHEY and CDR2 SMNVEV (reference sequence). CDR3 length: 14 residues.